This entry lists 21 T cell receptor beta chains sequenced from one sample in a study of glioma-infiltrating T cells (dated by TCRdb to about 2016). Instrument on record: Illumina MiSeq. TCR alpha and beta CDR3 regions were amplified with the iRepertoire nested amplicon-rescue multiplex PCR (arm-PCR) platform from RNA. TCRdb handled the public reads itself, with Q25 trimming in fastp and clone calling in MiXCR, and kept productive beta chains. Rows with one shared CDR3 protein collapse into an entry with the most common genes and DNA. This sample gives fewer than 200,000 distinct CDR3 sequences in total; 32% of them show up just once. 20% of the sample is in the top ten clones. Sequenced sample: glioma tissue, nonneoplastic brain tissue, or PBMCs (not recorded which). The receptors come from a human donor with low-grade glioma or glioblastoma, undergoing nonglioma brain surgery, or in good health (not recorded which).

This clonotype has ten or more counts. The chain recombines TRBV6-1 with TRBJ1-1; D may be TRBD1 (6 bases). Germline values: CDR1 MNHNS, CDR2 SASEGT. This CDR3 has 15 residues. With 3 bases removed from V and 5 bases from J, the gap between germline ends came to 16 bases. In DNA, the CDR3 is TGTGCCAGCAGTGAGGGGGGGGCCCCGAGTACTGAAGCTTTCTTT. Its protein is CASSEGGAPSTEAFF.

The chain employs TRBV28 and TRBJ1-2; 8 bases are shared with TRBD1. The germline V gene has CDR1 MDHEN and CDR2 SYDVKM. This CDR3 is built from 16 residues. The ends lost 2 bases at V and 11 bases at J; junction bases unmatched: 16. CDR3 sequence reads: CASSLQDGQGLSGYTF. The DNA for the CDR3 is TGTGCCAGCAGTTTACAAGACGGACAGGGACTAAGCGGATACACCTTC.

This clonotype was found many times. The chain couples TRBV6-1 to TRBJ2-5; 7 bases line up with TRBD1. The trim removed 3 bases at V and 3 bases at J, leaving 4 bases unmatched. Looked up from germline, CDR1 is MNHNS and CDR2 is SASEGT. The CDR3 runs to 14 residues. The CDR3 nucleotides read TGTGCCAGCAGTGAGGGGACAGCGAAAGAGACCCAGTACTTC. The encoded protein is CASSEGTAKETQYF.

In the case of this clonotype: This sequence may be a read error, since a much larger clone differs from it by one base. The J gene is TRBJ2-3, the V gene TRBV13, with unresolved D. This CDR3 contains 12 residues. From germline, CDR1 is PRHDT and CDR2 FYEKMQ (reference sequence). Trimming removed 6 bases at V and 4 bases at J, with 8 bases between. The CDR3 loop reads CASSQQSDTQYF. The CDR3 DNA sequence: TGTGCCAGCAGTCAGCAGTCAGATACGCAGTATTTT.

This clonotype was detected many times. This chain connects TRBV6-1 to TRBJ1-6; D is unclear. V lost 6 bases and J 7 bases, leaving 13 bases between the germline ends. The CDR3 spans 14 residues. The germline V gene has CDR1 MNHNS and CDR2 SASEGT. The DNA for the CDR3 is TGTGCCAGCAGCACCGGGTGGACGAATTCACCCCTCCACTTT. It codes for CASSTGWTNSPLHF.

This clonotype has at least ten counts. The CDR3 DNA sequence: TGTGCCAGCAGCCAAGATGGGGATGTCTATGGCTACACCTTC. As protein: CASSQDGDVYGYTF. This sequence joins TRBV3-1 and TRBJ1-2, with D hard to call. The CDR3 runs to 14 residues. Germline V gives CDR1 LGHDT, CDR2 YNNKEL (reference sequence). V lost 0 bases and J 4 bases, leaving 9 bases between the germline ends.

The chain recombines TRBV30 with TRBJ2-1; no reliable D call. The germline V gene encodes CDR1 GTSNPN and CDR2 SVGIG (reference sequence). The V end lost 4 bases, the J end lost 16 bases, and 17 bases lay between the germline ends. This CDR3 comprises 11 residues. CDR3 sequence reads: CAWTSRGWFFF. In nucleotides, the CDR3 is TGTGCCTGGACTTCCCGAGGTTGGTTCTTCTTC.

This clonotype was seen more than once but under ten times. This chain uses TRBV19 with TRBJ2-7; 8 positions agree with TRBD1. V shed 10 bases, J shed 6 bases, and the junction held 5 bases outside the gene matches. CDR3 length: 11 amino acids. In germline, CDR1 is LNHDA, CDR2 SQIVND (reference sequence). The CDR3 protein is CATRQGSEQYF. The CDR3 coding sequence is TGTGCCACCCGACAGGGGAGCGAGCAGTACTTC.

This clonotype showed up many times. The gene calls are TRBV6-1 and TRBJ2-7; possibly TRBD2 for D (5 bases). CDR1 MNHNS and CDR2 SASEGT come from the germline V gene. Between the trimmed V and J ends, which lost 5 bases and 2 bases, there was a span of 16 bases. The CDR3 runs 15 residues. In DNA, the CDR3 is TGTGCCAGCAGTTCCCCTACTAGTTCCCCCTACGAGCAGTACTTC. Translation gives CASSSPTSSPYEQYF.

As for this clonotype: It may be a read error: a sequence one base away is much more abundant. V gene TRBV12-3 or TRBV12-4 combines with J gene TRBJ1-1, with no clear D. The V gene lost 7 bases and the J gene lost 7 bases, with 10 bases spanning the gap. CDR3 size: 11 residues. CDR3 DNA sequence: TGTGCCAGCACCCGGGGAAATGAAGCTTTCTTT. Its protein product is CASTRGNEAFF.

The V gene is TRBV6-4, the J gene TRBJ1-1; D remains ambiguous. The CDR3 is made up of 13 amino acids. Germline assignment: CDR1 MRHNA and CDR2 SNTAGT. With 11 bases removed from V and 3 bases from J, the gap between germline ends came to 16 bases. CDR3 bases: TGTGCCGGGAGCGAGGGCCCTTACACTGAAGCTTTCTTT. Amino acid sequence: CAGSEGPYTEAFF.

The DNA of the CDR3 is TGTGCCTGGACTAACACCACGGGGTTCGGTGGCTGGGCTTTCTTT. As protein: CAWTNTTGFGGWAFF. This chain links TRBV30 with TRBJ1-1; no firm D call. Germline CDR1 and CDR2: GTSNPN and SVGIG (reference sequence). V was clipped by 4 bases and J by 11 bases, with 26 bases between them. This CDR3 spans 15 amino acids.

On this clonotype: A read error may be the cause here, since a much bigger clone is one base away. The rearrangement uses TRBV4-1 and TRBJ1-2; D gene uncertain. CDR1 and CDR2 (germline): MGHRA, YSYEKL. The CDR3 runs to 15 residues. Trimming cost V 0 bases and J 3 bases, with 11 bases left between them. The CDR3 is CASSQDTNTHYGYTF. The CDR3 DNA reads TGCGCCAGCAGCCAAGATACGAATACGCACTATGGCTACACCTTC.

V usage is TRBV7-2 and J usage is TRBJ2-5; TRBD2 agrees at 10 bases. The CDR3 totals 15 residues. Germline V gene lookup returns CDR1 SGHTA and CDR2 FQGNSA. Trimming cost V 6 bases and J 5 bases; bases outside gene matches: 9. The CDR3 is CASRELAGTVETQYF. The CDR3 DNA follows: TGTGCCAGCAGAGAACTAGCGGGGACAGTGGAGACCCAGTACTTC.

The sample holds many counts of this clonotype. The V call is TRBV19, the J call TRBJ2-7, with D possibly matching TRBD1 (6 bases). The CDR3 has 14 residues. Germline loops: CDR1 LNHDA, CDR2 SQIVND (reference sequence). V lost 9 bases, J lost 0 bases, and 15 bases lay in between. CDR3 amino acids: CARMTGHSSYEQYF. CDR3 nucleotides: TGTGCCAGGATGACAGGTCATTCCTCCTACGAGCAGTACTTC.

This clonotype was detected ten times or more. The chain links TRBV27 to TRBJ2-4; possible D gene TRBD2, 5 bases. The CDR3 has 15 amino acids. The germline V and J ends were trimmed by 2 bases and 1 base, with 9 bases remaining between them. Germline V lookup: CDR1 MNHEY, CDR2 SMNVEV (reference sequence). The CDR3 DNA is TGTGCCAGCAGTTTAGAGGGAATGGCCAAAAACATTCAGTACTTC. Protein sequence: CASSLEGMAKNIQYF.

This clonotype was recorded many times. The V call is TRBV28, the J call TRBJ1-3; D is ambiguous. CDR1 and CDR2 (germline): MDHEN, SYDVKM. Trimming pared 2 bases from V and 0 bases from J, leaving 11 bases between. The CDR3 is 16 amino acids. This chain's CDR3 is CASSLNPGLSGNTIYF. DNA for the CDR3: TGTGCCAGCAGTTTAAATCCAGGCCTCTCTGGAAACACCATATATTTT.

This clonotype was recorded at least ten times. The rearrangement links TRBV12-3 or TRBV12-4 to TRBJ2-3, with no clear D. V gave up 6 bases and J gave up 5 bases, with 12 bases separating them. The CDR3 sequence is 13 residues long. CDR3 DNA sequence: TGTGCCAGCAGGACCGCCGGTGGAGATACGCAGTATTTT. It encodes CASRTAGGDTQYF.

This clonotype was picked up a small number of times. The chain employs TRBV4-2 and TRBJ2-7; tentative D call: TRBD1 (7 bases). Trimming stripped 3 bases from V and 3 bases from J, with 15 bases between. Germline V gene sequence: CDR1 LGHNA, CDR2 YNFKEQ. CDR3 length equals 15 residues. The CDR3 DNA follows: TGTGCCAGCAGCCATACTACCCAGGGGGGCTACGAGCAGTACTTC. Translation gives CASSHTTQGGYEQYF.

This clonotype was counted ten times or more. The V and J genes are TRBV6-2 or TRBV6-3 and TRBJ1-1; D is unclear. Trimming removed 10 bases from V and 0 bases from J, with 12 bases in between. This CDR3 has 13 residues. Germline V gene lookup returns CDR1 MNHEY and CDR2 SVGEGT. The CDR3 region is CAIEGRMNTEAFF. CDR3 DNA sequence: TGTGCCATCGAAGGACGGATGAACACTGAAGCTTTCTTT.

In its sample, this clonotype was seen many times. The V gene is TRBV6-2 or TRBV6-3, the J gene TRBJ2-1; TRBD2 matches at 10 bases. J was trimmed by 5 bases and V by 2 bases; bases with no gene match: 6. The CDR3 runs to 16 residues. In germline, CDR1 is MNHEY, CDR2 SVGEGT. The chain's CDR3 is CASSYGFTSGNNEQFF. The CDR3 nucleotides read TGTGCCAGCAGTTACGGGTTTACTAGCGGGAACAATGAGCAGTTCTTC.